The 11 T cell receptor beta chains below come from one sample, sequenced in a study of T-cell memory formation after mild COVID-19. TCRdb recomputed calls from the 5' RACE reads with MiXCR, one row per CDR3 protein. This table holds 470,000 or so distinct CDR3 sequences, 20% found once. Sequenced input: PBMCs or a T cell subset sorted from them (not recorded which). Every receptor here comes from an adult woman who had mild COVID-19 (a few samples of this study predate the infection). Cell type and time point are not known.

The CDR3 reads CATDVGNEKTEAFF. The DNA for the CDR3 is TGCGCCACTGACGTCGGGAATGAGAAGACTGAAGCTTTCTTT. The chain employs TRBV5-1 and TRBJ1-1; D call uncertain. Deletions cut 9 bases from V and 5 bases from J, with 20 bases between. The CDR3 is 14 residues long. The germline V gene has CDR1 SGHRS and CDR2 YFSETQ.

This clonotype was counted only a few times. The chain combines TRBV15 with TRBJ2-7; TRBD2 might be the D (6 bases). CDR1 is LNHNV, CDR2 YYDKDF, per germline (reference sequence). The CDR3 consists of 19 residues. Deletions cut 0 bases from V and 5 bases from J, with 26 bases between. CDR3 loop: CATSRDFVHSMGGINEQYF. DNA of the CDR3: TGTGCCACCAGCAGAGATTTTGTGCATTCAATGGGGGGTATAAACGAGCAGTACTTC.

This chain joins TRBV5-1 and TRBJ2-7; tentatively, D is TRBD1 (5 bases). The CDR3 loop spans 14 amino acids. Looked up from germline, CDR1 is SGHRS and CDR2 is YFSETQ. Trimming shortened V by 2 bases and J by 4 bases, and 13 bases separated the two germline ends. As DNA, the CDR3 is TGCGCCAGCAGCTTTGATAATACAGGTTACGAGCAGTACTTC. Translation: CASSFDNTGYEQYF.

The chain recombines TRBV21-1 with TRBJ2-2; the table's D call, TRBD2, was not checked against the DNA. TRBV21-1 is recorded as a pseudogene. This CDR3 comprises 18 residues. The CDR3 nucleotides read TGTGCCAGCAGCAAAGGCCAGCGGGGGAGGGACGACACCGGGGAGCTGTTTTTT. Translated: CASSKGQRGRDDTGELFF.

Comment on this clonotype: The final CDR3 position lacks the conserved phenylalanine or tryptophan, pointing to a likely read error. No DNA is shown, since the ends of the CDR3 on it are uncertain; the CDR3 is the one TCRdb lists. V is TRBV7-9 and J is TRBJ1-2; TRBD1, the table's D call, lacks a check against the DNA. The CDR3 adds up to 12 amino acids, both ends counted. Germline V gene data show CDR1 as SEHNR and CDR2 as FQNEAQ (reference sequence). This chain's CDR3 is CASSPRDRGFVY.

This clonotype was seen a handful of times. This chain connects TRBV29-1 to TRBJ2-5; 8 bases line up with TRBD1. The germline V gene has CDR1 SQVTM and CDR2 ANQGSEA. The ends lost 8 bases at V and 1 base at J; junction bases unmatched: 6. The CDR3 extends over 13 amino acids. The DNA of the CDR3 is TGCAGCACTACAGGGGGAACCCAAGAGACCCAGTACTTC. This translates into CSTTGGTQETQYF.

This clonotype was seen a few times. The chain couples TRBV24-1 to TRBJ1-2; D is ambiguous. Germline loops: CDR1 KGHDR, CDR2 SFDVKD. Trimming cost V 1 base and J 8 bases, with 10 bases left between them. The CDR3 loop spans 13 amino acids. In nucleotides, the CDR3 is TGTGCCACCAGTGATTTCAAAGGCGGCGGCTACACCTTC. As protein: CATSDFKGGGYTF.

This clonotype was detected a few times. The chain carries TRBV12-3 or TRBV12-4 and TRBJ1-5; D uncertain. With 5 bases removed from V and 6 bases from J, the gap between germline ends came to 20 bases. This CDR3 contains 16 residues. This chain's CDR3 is CASSHRVLGGSQPQHF. CDR3 nucleotides: TGTGCCAGCAGTCACCGGGTCTTAGGTGGGAGTCAGCCCCAGCATTTT.

In its sample, this clonotype was seen a few times. The chain has TRBV24-1 and TRBJ2-1, with a possible D match to TRBD2 (6 bases). The length of the CDR3 is 11 residues. Germline CDR1 and CDR2: KGHDR and SFDVKD. Trimming removed 9 bases from V and 11 bases from J, with 13 bases in between. CDR3 coding DNA: TGTGCCACCGCGGATGCGGGAAAGCAGTTCTTC. Translation gives CATADAGKQFF.

This clonotype has just a few counts. This rearrangement joins TRBV27 to TRBJ2-4; D remains unclear. The CDR3 sequence is 15 residues long. The V end was cut by 0 bases, the J end by 1 base, with 7 bases between. Germline values: CDR1 MNHEY, CDR2 SMNVEV (reference sequence). The CDR3 sequence: CASSLSGVAKNIQYF. CDR3 nucleotides: TGTGCCAGCAGTTTATCGGGCGTGGCCAAAAACATTCAGTACTTC.

The V and J genes are TRBV20-1 and TRBJ1-4; D is perhaps TRBD1 (6 bases). Between the trimmed V and J ends, which lost 4 bases and 7 bases, there was a span of 19 bases. Germline V gene sequence: CDR1 DFQATT, CDR2 SNEGSKA (reference sequence). This CDR3 region has 15 residues. The CDR3 sequence: CSAIVQGMGFEKLFF. The CDR3 DNA sequence: TGCAGTGCTATTGTGCAGGGGATGGGTTTTGAAAAACTGTTTTTT.